The 32 T cell receptor beta chains in this list originate from one sample, sequenced in a study of response to subunit inactivated influenza vaccine. One entry per CDR3 protein, called by TCRdb with MiXCR from the RT-PCR reads. The sample shows hundreds of thousands of distinct CDR3 sequences, 12% to 15% of them seen only once. Here the sequenced sample was PBMCs from blood, taken 14 to 15 days before vaccination. Receptors originate from a man between 50 and 59 years old who received an inactivated influenza vaccine.

This clonotype was seen a few times. The chain has TRBV7-9 and TRBJ2-7; 7 bases fit TRBD1. The CDR3 is made up of 13 amino acids. Germline CDR1 reads SEHNR; CDR2 reads FQNEAQ (reference sequence). V was pared by 4 bases and J by 4 bases, with 4 bases of the junction left unmatched. The CDR3 DNA sequence: TGTGCCAGCAGCTCCAAGACAGGGTACGAGCAGTACTTC. Translated, it gives CASSSKTGYEQYF.

The table lists this clonotype with a few counts. J is TRBJ2-7 and V is TRBV20-1; 9 bases line up with TRBD2. Germline V gene lookup returns CDR1 DFQATT and CDR2 SNEGSKA (reference sequence). The V and J ends lost 3 bases and 2 bases, in that order; junction bases with no gene match: 8. The CDR3 contains 15 residues. The DNA of the CDR3 is TGCAGTGCTAGTTTCTCGCGGGAGGGCCCCTACGAGCAGTACTTC. It is translated as CSASFSREGPYEQYF.

The sample holds a few counts of this clonotype. The chain recombines TRBV5-1 with TRBJ2-6, with D possibly being TRBD1 (6 bases). Germline V lookup: CDR1 SGHRS, CDR2 YFSETQ. CDR3 size: 15 residues. V lost 4 bases and J 1 base, leaving 9 bases between the germline ends. CDR3 protein: CASSNRDSGANVLTF. DNA for the CDR3: TGCGCCAGCAGCAACAGGGATTCTGGGGCCAACGTCCTGACTTTC.

This clonotype was counted between two and nine times. This sequence joins TRBV3-1 and TRBJ2-3, with TRBD2 as a possible D gene (6 bases). Trimming removed 1 base from V and 1 base from J, with 9 bases in between. Looked up from germline, CDR1 is LGHDT and CDR2 is YNNKEL (reference sequence). The length of the CDR3 is 15 residues. CDR3 DNA sequence: TGTGCCAGCAGCCAAGGAACGGGGGGCACAGATACGCAGTATTTT. Amino acids: CASSQGTGGTDTQYF.

The chain uses TRBV24-1 and TRBJ2-2, with unresolved D. Trimming removed 0 bases from V and 6 bases from J, with 7 bases in between. Germline V gene sequence: CDR1 KGHDR, CDR2 SFDVKD. CDR3 length equals 14 residues. The CDR3 here is CATSDLSRPGELFF. CDR3 DNA sequence: TGTGCCACCAGTGATTTGAGCAGACCCGGGGAGCTGTTTTTT.

In this sample, this clonotype turned up a few times. The V call is TRBV7-2, the J call TRBJ2-3, with D possibly TRBD1 on 5 matching bases. The CDR3 is 15 amino acids. The germline V gene has CDR1 SGHTA and CDR2 FQGNSA. V was pared by 7 bases and J by 5 bases, with 19 bases between. This chain's CDR3 is CASTHTIRGGDTQYF. In nucleotides, the CDR3 is TGTGCCAGCACCCACACAATAAGGGGTGGAGATACGCAGTATTTT.

The V gene is TRBV20-1, the J gene TRBJ2-7; TRBD2 matches at 11 bases. The CDR3 runs to 18 residues. V lost 5 bases to trimming and J lost 3 bases; unmatched junction nucleotides: 18. Germline lookup yields CDR1 DFQATT and CDR2 SNEGSKA (reference sequence). CDR3 protein: CSAAGFGLAGGGFYEQYF. CDR3 sequence (DNA): TGCAGTGCTGCCGGGTTTGGGCTAGCGGGAGGAGGTTTCTACGAGCAGTACTTC.

The chain is built from TRBV6-1 and TRBJ2-2; 9 bases are shared with TRBD1. The length of the CDR3 is 15 residues. Germline CDR1 and CDR2: MNHNS and SASEGT. V was pared by 7 bases and J by 5 bases, with 8 bases of the junction left unmatched. The CDR3 DNA reads as TGTGCCAGCAAGGCCGGGACAGGGATTACCGGGGAGCTGTTTTTT. This translates into CASKAGTGITGELFF.

The chain employs TRBV5-1 and TRBJ2-1; a possible D gene is TRBD1 (6 bases). CDR3 length: 12 amino acids. The V gene's germline CDR1 is SGHRS and CDR2 YFSETQ. V lost 1 base and J lost 14, with 13 bases in between. CDR3 region: CASSLPDRSEFF. For the CDR3, the DNA is TGCGCCAGCAGCTTGCCCGACAGGTCGGAGTTCTTC.

In regard to this clonotype: A read error may produce the germline difference seen at one junction end. The chain joins TRBV4-2 to TRBJ2-3; tentatively, D is TRBD2 (6 bases). This CDR3 comprises 17 residues. The germline V gene encodes CDR1 LGHNA and CDR2 YNFKEQ. The CDR3 spells CASSQGVQAGPSDAQYF. The CDR3 DNA reads TGTGCCAGCAGCCAAGGTGTACAAGCGGGCCCCTCAGATGCGCAGTATTTT.

This clonotype turned up a few times. V is TRBV12-3 or TRBV12-4 and J is TRBJ1-2, with TRBD1 matching over 8 bases. The trim removed 4 bases at V and 4 bases at J, leaving 5 bases unmatched. This CDR3 region has 14 residues. The CDR3 DNA reads TGTGCCAGCAGTTACAGGGGGATCCCCTATGGCTACACCTTC. Amino acids: CASSYRGIPYGYTF.

This clonotype has at least ten counts. The rearrangement joins TRBV29-1 to TRBJ1-2; D remains ambiguous. V was trimmed by 3 bases and J by 1 base, leaving 3 bases between them. The germline V gene encodes CDR1 SQVTM and CDR2 ANQGSEA. The CDR3 covers 11 residues. CDR3 sequence: CSVEGNYGYTF. CDR3 bases: TGCAGCGTTGAGGGTAACTATGGCTACACCTTC.

The CDR3 is CASSLQTSGYADTQYF. The DNA of the CDR3 is TGTGCCAGCAGCCTCCAGACTAGCGGGTACGCAGATACGCAGTATTTT. This chain uses TRBV13 with TRBJ2-3, with 10 bases matching TRBD2. Germline values: CDR1 PRHDT, CDR2 FYEKMQ (reference sequence). CDR3 length equals 16 residues. J was trimmed by 4 bases and V by 5 bases; bases with no gene match: 9.

J is TRBJ2-2 and V is TRBV5-1; 9 bases line up with TRBD2. The trim removed 1 base at V and 3 bases at J, leaving 4 bases unmatched. This CDR3 has 16 amino acids. Germline V gene sequence: CDR1 SGHRS, CDR2 YFSETQ. The CDR3, as DNA: TGCGCCAGCAGCTTGCTCGCTAGCGGGGACACCGGGGAGCTGTTTTTT. Translation gives CASSLLASGDTGELFF.

The gene calls are TRBV3-1 and TRBJ2-4; tentative D call: TRBD2 (6 bases). This CDR3 has 14 residues. Germline V gene data show CDR1 as LGHDT and CDR2 as YNNKEL (reference sequence). Trimming removed 1 base from V and 8 bases from J, with 12 bases in between. CDR3 nucleotide sequence: TGTGCCAGCAGCCAAGGCCGGGGGAAAGACATTCAGTACTTC. It translates to CASSQGRGKDIQYF.

This clonotype was picked up a small number of times. The chain has TRBV6-1 and TRBJ2-1; weak D call: TRBD1 (6 bases). Germline V gene sequence: CDR1 MNHNS, CDR2 SASEGT. Trimming stripped 5 bases from V and 5 bases from J, with 16 bases between. The CDR3 covers 15 residues. DNA for the CDR3: TGTGCCAGCAGTCGGACAGTCCAAAGGAACAATGAGCAGTTCTTC. Protein product: CASSRTVQRNNEQFF.

This clonotype was counted at least ten times. The V call is TRBV14, the J call TRBJ2-1; no definite D call. V lost 1 base and J lost 1, with 14 bases in between. This CDR3 contains 17 residues. Germline loops: CDR1 SGHDN, CDR2 FVKESK. CDR3 nucleotides: TGTGCCAGCAGCCAAGGCTATTTGTGGACGTCCTACAATGAGCAGTTCTTC. Amino acid sequence: CASSQGYLWTSYNEQFF.

The chain has TRBV10-3 and TRBJ2-3; D remains unclear. Between the trimmed V and J ends, which lost 7 bases and 2 bases, there was a span of 13 bases. Germline V gives CDR1 ENHRY, CDR2 SYGVKD. The CDR3 runs to 14 residues. CDR3 in DNA: TGTGCCATCACCCTGGACCCTTTCACAGATACGCAGTATTTT. Its protein is CAITLDPFTDTQYF.

This clonotype was observed a few times. This sequence joins TRBV5-1 and TRBJ1-1, with D possibly being TRBD1 (5 bases). This CDR3 region has 16 residues. Germline CDR1 SGHRS, CDR2 YFSETQ. V was cut by 5 bases and J by 0 bases, with 17 bases left in between. The chain's CDR3 is CASRNGGAGVNTEAFF. Written as DNA, the CDR3 is TGCGCCAGCAGAAACGGAGGGGCGGGGGTGAACACTGAAGCTTTCTTT.

The J gene is TRBJ1-4, the V gene TRBV15; D is unresolved. Germline CDR1 reads LNHNV; CDR2 reads YYDKDF (reference sequence). Trimming pared 2 bases from V and 2 bases from J, leaving 9 bases between. This CDR3 region has 15 residues. The CDR3 nucleotides are TGTGCCACCAGCAGAATGAAAGGGACTAATGAAAAACTGTTTTTT. Amino acid sequence: CATSRMKGTNEKLFF.

This clonotype was observed a handful of times. The chain joins TRBV5-1 to TRBJ1-4; D is uncertain. The CDR3 has 14 residues. Trimming pared 0 bases from V and 3 bases from J, leaving 6 bases between. The germline V gene has CDR1 SGHRS and CDR2 YFSETQ. The CDR3 protein is CASSLEASNEKLFF. For the CDR3, the DNA is TGCGCCAGCAGCTTGGAAGCATCTAATGAAAAACTGTTTTTT.

At least ten counts were recorded for this clonotype. The J gene is TRBJ2-7, the V gene TRBV14, with TRBD1 matching over 7 bases. Germline V lookup: CDR1 SGHDN, CDR2 FVKESK. The V gene end was trimmed by 4 bases and the J gene end by 2 bases; junction bases not matched to a gene: 8. CDR3 length equals 15 residues. The CDR3 here is CASSPLRQGPYEQYF. The CDR3 DNA sequence: TGTGCCAGCAGCCCCCTCCGACAGGGCCCCTACGAGCAGTACTTC.

This sequence joins TRBV27 and TRBJ1-2, with 7 bases lining up with TRBD1. This CDR3 has 13 amino acids. Trimming removed 8 bases from V and 5 bases from J; junction bases left unmatched: 8. Germline CDR1 MNHEY, CDR2 SMNVEV (reference sequence). The DNA for the CDR3 is TGTGCCAGCTCCTCAGGGGGAAATTATGGCTACACCTTC. It yields the protein CASSSGGNYGYTF.

V usage is TRBV28 and J usage is TRBJ2-3; 10 bases align to TRBD1. The trim removed 3 bases at V and 5 bases at J, leaving 5 bases unmatched. The CDR3 runs to 15 residues. CDR1 is MDHEN, CDR2 SYDVKM, per germline. The CDR3 sequence: CASSFGTGARDTQYF. CDR3 nucleotides: TGTGCCAGCAGTTTCGGGACAGGGGCTAGAGATACGCAGTATTTT. The entire variable domain, with the rest obtained from reference TRBV28 and TRBJ2-3, is as follows: DVKVTQSSRYLVKRTGEKVFLECVQDMDHENMFWYRQDPGLGLRLIYFSYDVKMKEKGDIPEGYSVSREKKERFSLILESASTNQTSMYLCASSFGTGARDTQYFGPGTRLTVL.

In this sample, this clonotype turned up many times. The V call is TRBV15, the J call TRBJ2-3; 7 bases match TRBD2. The CDR3 runs to 12 residues. The germline V gene has CDR1 LNHNV and CDR2 YYDKDF (reference sequence). J was trimmed by 2 bases and V by 8 bases; bases with no gene match: 1. This CDR3 reads CATAGDTDTQYF. The CDR3 nucleotides are TGTGCCACCGCGGGAGACACAGATACGCAGTATTTT.

About this clonotype: One base away lies a much larger clone, so this may be a sequencing read error. The V gene is TRBV7-8, the J gene TRBJ2-1, with 15 nucleotides matching TRBD2. CDR3 length: 18 residues. Germline V lookup: CDR1 SGHVS, CDR2 FQNEAQ. Unmatched junction bases numbered 10, after V lost 1 base and J lost 9 bases. Here the CDR3 reads CASSLVWTSGRANSEQFF. DNA for the CDR3: TGTGCCAGCAGCTTAGTGTGGACTAGCGGGAGGGCTAATAGTGAGCAGTTCTTC. Complete variable domain (other parts from reference TRBV7-8 and TRBJ2-1): GAGVSQSPRYKVAKRGQDVALRCDPISGHVSLFWYQQALGQGPEFLTYFQNEAQLDKSGLPSDRFFAERPEGSVSTLKIQRTQQEDSAVYLCASSLVWTSGRANSEQFFGPGTRLTVL.

The chain combines TRBV20-1 with TRBJ1-2, with TRBD1 matching over 8 bases. J was trimmed by 9 bases and V by 4 bases; bases with no gene match: 7. This CDR3 has 12 amino acids. Germline values: CDR1 DFQATT, CDR2 SNEGSKA (reference sequence). The CDR3 region has the DNA TGCAGTGCTATCTGGACAGGGTATAGCTACACCTTC. Protein product: CSAIWTGYSYTF.

This clonotype turned up a few times. The chain has TRBV7-9 and TRBJ1-1; possible D gene TRBD1, 5 bases. Germline-derived CDR1 and CDR2 are SEHNR and FQNEAQ (reference sequence). With 2 bases removed from V and 4 bases from J, the gap between germline ends came to 17 bases. This CDR3 contains 16 residues. CDR3 protein: CASSLPKTGTGTEAFF. The DNA of the CDR3 is TGTGCCAGCAGCTTACCGAAGACTGGCACAGGCACTGAAGCTTTCTTT.

This clonotype was detected ten times or more. This sequence joins TRBV5-1 and TRBJ2-3; the D is unclear. V lost 1 base and J lost 2, with 11 bases in between. Germline-derived CDR1 and CDR2 are SGHRS and YFSETQ. The CDR3 extends over 15 amino acids. The DNA for the CDR3 is TGCGCCAGCAGCTTGACTTTCCCTTACACAGATACGCAGTATTTT. It codes for CASSLTFPYTDTQYF.

The chain joins TRBV27 to TRBJ2-6; no firm D call. CDR1 and CDR2 (germline): MNHEY, SMNVEV (reference sequence). There are 14 residues in the CDR3. The germline V and J ends were trimmed by 5 bases and 0 bases, with 5 bases remaining between them. The CDR3, as DNA: TGTGCCAGCAGTACTGTCTCTGGGGCCAACGTCCTGACTTTC. It translates to CASSTVSGANVLTF.

The chain recombines TRBV30 with TRBJ2-7; 9 bases are a match to TRBD1. This CDR3 is built from 14 residues. Germline values: CDR1 GTSNPN, CDR2 SVGIG (reference sequence). The trim removed 5 bases at V and 3 bases at J, leaving 8 bases unmatched. CDR3 DNA sequence: TGTGCCTGGGCTTCTAAGGACAGGGGCTACGAGCAGTACTTC. Its protein product is CAWASKDRGYEQYF.

The rearrangement uses TRBV18 and TRBJ2-6; the D is unclear. Germline V gene lookup returns CDR1 KGHSH and CDR2 LQKENI. Between the trimmed V and J ends, which lost 1 base and 0 bases, there was a span of 10 bases. The CDR3 consists of 17 residues. The CDR3 DNA reads TGTGCCAGCTCACCACGATCAGGCAACTCTGGGGCCAACGTCCTGACTTTC. Its protein product is CASSPRSGNSGANVLTF. Full variable domain (rest looked up from reference TRBV18 and TRBJ2-6): NAGVMQNPRHLVRRRGQEARLRCSPMKGHSHVYWYRQLPEEGLKFMVYLQKENIIDESGMPKERFSAEFPKEGPSILRIQQVVRGDSAAYFCASSPRSGNSGANVLTFGAGSRLTVL.